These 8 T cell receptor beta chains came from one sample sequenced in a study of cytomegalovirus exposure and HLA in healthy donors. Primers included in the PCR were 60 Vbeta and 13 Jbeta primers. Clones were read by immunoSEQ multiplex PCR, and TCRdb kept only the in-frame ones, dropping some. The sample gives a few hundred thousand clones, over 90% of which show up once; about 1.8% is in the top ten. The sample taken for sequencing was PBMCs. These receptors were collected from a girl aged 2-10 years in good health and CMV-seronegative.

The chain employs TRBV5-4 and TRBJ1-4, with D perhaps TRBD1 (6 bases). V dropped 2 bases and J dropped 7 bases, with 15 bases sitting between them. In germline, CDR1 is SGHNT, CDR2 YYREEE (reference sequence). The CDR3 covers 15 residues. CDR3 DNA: TGTGCCAGCAGCTTTGGTTCAGGGGTGGGTGAAAAACTGTTTTTT. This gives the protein CASSFGSGVGEKLFF. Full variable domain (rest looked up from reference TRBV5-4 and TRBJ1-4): ETGVTQSPTHLIKTRGQQVTLRCSSQSGHNTVSWYQQALGQGPQFIFQYYREEENGRGNFPPRFSGLQFPNYSSELNVNALELDDSALYLCASSFGSGVGEKLFFGSGTQLSVL.

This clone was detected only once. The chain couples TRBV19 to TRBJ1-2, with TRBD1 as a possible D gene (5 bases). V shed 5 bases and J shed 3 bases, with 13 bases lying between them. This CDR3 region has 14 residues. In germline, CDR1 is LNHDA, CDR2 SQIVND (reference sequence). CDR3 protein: CASSPDGGYYGYTF. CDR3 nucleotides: TGTGCCAGTAGTCCAGACGGGGGGTACTATGGCTACACCTTC.

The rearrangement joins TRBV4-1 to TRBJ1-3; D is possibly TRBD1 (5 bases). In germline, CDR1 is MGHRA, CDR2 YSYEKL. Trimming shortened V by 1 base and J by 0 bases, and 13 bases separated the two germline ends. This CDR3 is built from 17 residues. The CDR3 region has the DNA TGCGCCAGCAGCCAAGCCAGGGCCTCCTCCTCTGGAAACACCATATATTTT. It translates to CASSQARASSSGNTIYF.

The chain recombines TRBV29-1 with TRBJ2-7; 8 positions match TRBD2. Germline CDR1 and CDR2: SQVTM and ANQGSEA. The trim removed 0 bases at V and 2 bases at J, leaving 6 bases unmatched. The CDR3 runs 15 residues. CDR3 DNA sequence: TGCAGCGTTGAAGATCAACGGGGGGGAACCTACGAGCAGTACTTC. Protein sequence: CSVEDQRGGTYEQYF.

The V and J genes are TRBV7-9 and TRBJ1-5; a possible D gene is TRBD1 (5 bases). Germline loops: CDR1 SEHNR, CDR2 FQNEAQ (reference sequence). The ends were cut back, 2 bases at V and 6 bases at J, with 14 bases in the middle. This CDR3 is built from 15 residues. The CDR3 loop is CASSLSGRVGQPQHF. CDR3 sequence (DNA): TGTGCCAGCAGCTTATCAGGCAGGGTTGGTCAGCCCCAGCATTTT.

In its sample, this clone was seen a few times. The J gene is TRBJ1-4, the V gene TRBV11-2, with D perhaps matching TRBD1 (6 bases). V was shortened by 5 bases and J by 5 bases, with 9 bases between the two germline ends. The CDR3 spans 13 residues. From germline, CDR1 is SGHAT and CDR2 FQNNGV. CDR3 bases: TGTGCCAGCAGCGGGGGCGCCAATGAAAAACTGTTTTTT. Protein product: CASSGGANEKLFF.

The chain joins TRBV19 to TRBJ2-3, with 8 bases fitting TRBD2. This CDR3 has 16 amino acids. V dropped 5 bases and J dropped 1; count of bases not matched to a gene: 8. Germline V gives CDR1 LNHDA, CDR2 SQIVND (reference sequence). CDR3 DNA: TGTGCCAGTAGTCTTCGGGGGGGCTGGGGCACAGATACGCAGTATTTT. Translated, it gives CASSLRGGWGTDTQYF.

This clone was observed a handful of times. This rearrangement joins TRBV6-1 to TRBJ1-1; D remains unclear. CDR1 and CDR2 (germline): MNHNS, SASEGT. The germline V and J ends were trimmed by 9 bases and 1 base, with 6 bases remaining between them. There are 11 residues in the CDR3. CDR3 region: CASLRNTEAFF. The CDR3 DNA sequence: TGTGCCAGTTTGAGGAACACTGAAGCTTTCTTT.